This TCR beta chain derives from a study of shared T cell receptors in the human thymus. Only in-frame clones appear in the TCRdb table, and some are missing; sequencing was by immunoSEQ multiplex PCR. The sample shows over 450,000 clones, roughly 74% of them seen only once. This sample was also put to use in a study of human thymus T cells.

The sequencing sample was made of thymocytes. The sequence was collected from a boy under three years old with a congenital heart defect.

As DNA, the CDR3 is TGTGCCTGGAGTCCCTCTGCTGGGGCCAACGTCCTGACTTTC. Its protein product is CAWSPSAGANVLTF. The chain combines TRBV30 with TRBJ2-6; D remains ambiguous. This CDR3 has 14 amino acids. Germline CDR1 reads GTSNPN; CDR2 reads SVGIG (reference sequence). The germline V and J ends were trimmed by 2 bases and 2 bases, with 7 bases remaining between them.